This entry lists 27 T cell receptor beta chains sequenced from one sample in a study of lymphopenia after photon versus proton radiotherapy. Libraries were prepared by immunoSEQ multiplex PCR; TCRdb keeps only in-frame clonotypes and omits some of them. This table has approximately 20,000 clones, approximately 91% appearing once. This specimen was peripheral blood, taken from a patient treated with proton-based radiotherapy. Receptors were obtained from a man between 65 and 85 years old with pancreatic cancer.

Written as DNA, the CDR3 is TGTGCCAGCTCACCCGTCCCGACAGGGAGCTACGAGCAGTACTTC. Protein sequence: CASSPVPTGSYEQYF. The rearrangement links TRBV18 to TRBJ2-7; TRBD1 agrees at 7 bases. Germline loops: CDR1 KGHSH, CDR2 LQKENI. Trimming at V came to 3 bases and at J to 3 bases, leaving 8 bases not matched to a gene. This CDR3 has 15 amino acids.

V is TRBV19 and J is TRBJ2-1; perhaps TRBD2 as D (6 bases). This CDR3 is 15 amino acids long. The V gene lost 0 bases and the J gene lost 0 bases, with 6 bases spanning the gap. CDR1 is LNHDA, CDR2 SQIVND, per germline (reference sequence). Here the CDR3 DNA reads TGTGCCAGTAGTATAGAAGCGGGCTCCTACAATGAGCAGTTCTTC. It translates to CASSIEAGSYNEQFF. Full variable domain (remainder filled in from reference TRBV19 and TRBJ2-1): DGGITQSPKYLFRKEGQNVTLSCEQNLNHDAMYWYRQDPGQGLRLIYYSQIVNDFQKGDIAEGYSVSREKKESFPLTVTSAQKNPTAFYLCASSIEAGSYNEQFFGPGTRLTVL.

The rearrangement joins TRBV25-1 to TRBJ2-5; no firm D call. CDR1 is MGHDK, CDR2 SYGVNS, per germline. The CDR3 has 14 amino acids. Trimming shortened V by 1 base and J by 7 bases, and 13 bases separated the two germline ends. The CDR3 DNA reads as TGTGCCAGCAGTGAATCCGTCCCGTATTCGACCCAGTACTTC. This encodes CASSESVPYSTQYF.

The genes are TRBV5-6 and TRBJ1-2, with D possibly being TRBD1 (5 bases). Germline values: CDR1 SGHDT, CDR2 YYEEEE. CDR3 length: 14 amino acids. Trimming shortened V by 0 bases and J by 4 bases, and 10 bases separated the two germline ends. The CDR3 reads CASSLGGGGYGYTF. The CDR3 DNA is TGTGCCAGCAGCTTGGGCGGGGGAGGCTATGGCTACACCTTC.

The V call is TRBV6-5, the J call TRBJ1-2; TRBD1 matches 9 bases. This CDR3 is 14 amino acids long. CDR1 is MNHEY, CDR2 SVGAGI, per germline. The V gene end was trimmed by 7 bases and the J gene end by 7 bases; junction bases not matched to a gene: 10. The CDR3 region has the DNA TGTGCCAGCACCCCGGGACAGGGAGGACTTGGCTACACCTTC. Protein: CASTPGQGGLGYTF.

The CDR3 protein is CASSNPDRGVNEQYF. DNA of the CDR3: TGTGCCAGCAGCAACCCGGACAGGGGGGTCAACGAGCAGTACTTC. The rearrangement uses TRBV5-5 and TRBJ2-7; 10 nucleotides agree with TRBD1. With 4 bases clipped from V and 5 bases from J, the junction kept 9 bases outside the gene matches. Germline CDR1 and CDR2: SGHKS and YYEKEE (reference sequence). The CDR3 totals 15 residues.

V gene TRBV18 combines with J gene TRBJ1-5; D not certain. V dropped 1 base and J dropped 3 bases, with 10 bases sitting between them. This CDR3 has 15 amino acids. Per germline, CDR1 KGHSH and CDR2 LQKENI. In nucleotides, the CDR3 is TGTGCCAGCTCACCACAGTCAACAGACAATCAGCCCCAGCATTTT. Protein sequence: CASSPQSTDNQPQHF.

The chain uses TRBV18 and TRBJ2-4; 11 bases match TRBD1. Germline CDR1 reads KGHSH; CDR2 reads LQKENI. This CDR3 spans 17 amino acids. With V trimmed by 1 base and J by 0 bases, 2 bases remained unmatched. CDR3 loop: CASSPRGQGGAKNIQYF. The CDR3 nucleotides are TGTGCCAGCTCACCACGGGGACAGGGGGGAGCCAAAAACATTCAGTACTTC.

The V gene is TRBV13, the J gene TRBJ2-1; 7 bases match TRBD1. Germline V gene lookup returns CDR1 PRHDT and CDR2 FYEKMQ (reference sequence). The CDR3 consists of 12 residues. V dropped 5 bases and J dropped 9; count of bases not matched to a gene: 4. Here the CDR3 DNA reads TGTGCCAGCAGCCGAGGGGGCGTTGAGCAGTTCTTC. It is translated as CASSRGGVEQFF. Together with reference TRBV13 and TRBJ2-1, the CDR3 gives the full variable domain: AAGVIQSPRHLIKEKRETATLKCYPIPRHDTVYWYQQGPGQDPQFLISFYEKMQSDKGSIPDRFSAQQFSDYHSELNMSSLELGDSALYFCASSRGGVEQFFGPGTRLTVL.

The V call is TRBV2, the J call TRBJ2-2; no reliable D call. In germline, CDR1 is SNHLY, CDR2 FYNNEI. Deletions cut 10 bases from V and 2 bases from J, with 14 bases between. The CDR3 consists of 14 residues. In DNA, the CDR3 is TGTGCCACCAAACGGGCCGAAAACACCGGGGAGCTGTTTTTT. This gives the protein CATKRAENTGELFF.

The chain uses TRBV11-2 and TRBJ2-3; D gene uncertain. CDR1 and CDR2 (germline): SGHAT, FQNNGV. V was trimmed by 5 bases and J by 2 bases, leaving 17 bases between them. This CDR3 is built from 16 residues. CDR3 coding DNA: TGTGCCAGCAGCGCCCCCCCGGGCCAGACCACAGATACGCAGTATTTT. It encodes CASSAPPGQTTDTQYF.

The chain is built from TRBV5-5 and TRBJ1-1; D gene uncertain. V was clipped by 2 bases and J by 5 bases, with 13 bases between them. Germline CDR1 SGHKS, CDR2 YYEKEE (reference sequence). The CDR3 consists of 14 residues. This CDR3 is CASSLGLSGTEAFF. The CDR3 coding sequence is TGTGCCAGCAGCTTAGGACTTTCGGGGACTGAAGCTTTCTTT.

The V call is TRBV2, the J call TRBJ2-3; TRBD2 aligns across 10 bases. Germline V gene data show CDR1 as SNHLY and CDR2 as FYNNEI. CDR3 size: 15 residues. V lost 9 bases to trimming and J lost 3 bases; unmatched junction nucleotides: 9. The CDR3 coding sequence is TGTGCCAGTAGGGAGCGGGAGGGCCCGACAGATACGCAGTATTTT. Protein sequence: CASREREGPTDTQYF.

The CDR3 loop is CASSQEGDRRWAYGPGIRYTF. CDR3 nucleotides: TGTGCCAGCAGCCAAGAGGGGGACAGGCGTTGGGCCTATGGCCCAGGGATTCGCTACACCTTC. The chain couples TRBV4-2 to TRBJ1-2; TRBD1 aligns across 8 bases. Germline lookup yields CDR1 LGHNA and CDR2 YNFKEQ. V shed 0 bases, J shed 9 bases, and the junction held 27 bases outside the gene matches. CDR3 size: 21 residues.

The table lists this clone with a count of one. V usage is TRBV18 and J usage is TRBJ2-7; D gene uncertain. The germline V gene encodes CDR1 KGHSH and CDR2 LQKENI. The CDR3 is 14 residues long. V lost 0 bases, J lost 8 bases, and 14 bases lay in between. The CDR3 DNA is TGTGCCAGCTCACCACCGGCGGCCAGCAGTAAGCAGTACTTC. It codes for CASSPPAASSKQYF.

CDR3 bases: TGTGCCAGCAGCCCGAGGGGGCCCGACACCGGGGAGCTGTTTTTT. Translated, it gives CASSPRGPDTGELFF. The genes are TRBV6-1 and TRBJ2-2, with 7 bases aligning to TRBD1. Looked up from germline, CDR1 is MNHNS and CDR2 is SASEGT. V trimming: 6 bases; J trimming: 3 bases; junction bases outside the gene matches: 7. This CDR3 is built from 15 residues.

The chain uses TRBV29-1 and TRBJ1-2; D unresolved. The CDR3 spans 12 residues. The V end was cut by 8 bases, the J end by 8 bases, with 18 bases between. Looked up from germline, CDR1 is SQVTM and CDR2 is ANQGSEA. This CDR3 is CSSAEISDGYTF. For the CDR3, the DNA is TGCAGCTCGGCAGAGATTTCTGACGGCTACACCTTC.

Concerning this clone: At one end the junction does not follow the germline gene, possibly because of a read error. The CDR3 nucleotides read TGTGCCAGCAGTTACCCTACCGGGACTAGCGGGACCCGGCTGGTCTTC. Protein product: CASSYPTGTSGTRLVF. The chain uses TRBV6-5 and TRBJ2-1; 13 nucleotides align to TRBD2. There are 16 residues in the CDR3. Germline V gives CDR1 MNHEY, CDR2 SVGAGI.

The chain joins TRBV7-9 to TRBJ2-7; TRBD1 matches at 9 bases. The CDR3 contains 16 residues. V trimming: 2 bases; J trimming: 7 bases; junction bases outside the gene matches: 12. Germline V gene sequence: CDR1 SEHNR, CDR2 FQNEAQ (reference sequence). CDR3 DNA sequence: TGTGCCAGCAGCTTACCGCGGGGACAGGGAAGGTGGGAGCAGTACTTC. Translating gives CASSLPRGQGRWEQYF. Drawing the rest from reference TRBV7-9 and TRBJ2-7, the complete variable domain is DTGVSQNPRHKITKRGQNVTFRCDPISEHNRLYWYRQTLGQGPEFLTYFQNEAQLEKSRLLSDRFSAERPKGSFSTLEIQRTEQGDSAMYLCASSLPRGQGRWEQYFGPGTRLTVT.

The CDR3 nucleotides are TGTGCCAGCAGCCCTCGACCCTCGGGAAACACCATATATTTT. Protein: CASSPRPSGNTIYF. V and J are TRBV11-2 and TRBJ1-3; D gene uncertain. The CDR3 sequence is 14 residues long. Deletions cut 5 bases from V and 4 bases from J, with 12 bases between. Germline CDR1 and CDR2: SGHAT and FQNNGV.

This clone was observed a few times. The chain recombines TRBV5-1 with TRBJ2-2; 8 bases map to TRBD1. With 5 bases clipped from V and 6 bases from J, the junction kept 6 bases outside the gene matches. The CDR3 length is 14 residues. Germline V gene sequence: CDR1 SGHRS, CDR2 YFSETQ. CDR3 sequence (DNA): TGCGCCAGCAGAATTGGGACAGGTCCCGGGGAGCTGTTTTTT. Translating gives CASRIGTGPGELFF. Using reference TRBV5-1 and TRBJ2-2 for the parts outside the CDR3, the full variable domain is KAGVTQTPRYLIKTRGQQVTLSCSPISGHRSVSWYQQTPGQGLQFLFEYFSETQRNKGNFPGRFSGRQFSNSRSEMNVSTLELGDSALYLCASRIGTGPGELFFGEGSRLTVL.

The rearrangement links TRBV5-6 to TRBJ2-1; 13 nucleotides match TRBD2. Germline V gene data show CDR1 as SGHDT and CDR2 as YYEEEE. V lost 0 bases, J lost 3 bases, and 0 bases stayed unmatched. There are 16 residues in the CDR3. CDR3 coding DNA: TGTGCCAGCAGCTTGGGACTAGCGGGGGGCTACAATGAGCAGTTCTTC. Protein sequence: CASSLGLAGGYNEQFF.

The rearrangement uses TRBV29-1 and TRBJ1-1, with D possibly matching TRBD1 (5 bases). Germline lookup yields CDR1 SQVTM and CDR2 ANQGSEA. The CDR3 consists of 14 residues. Trimming left V 3 bases short and J 1 base short, with 12 bases between. The CDR3 is CSVDVGRANTEAFF. The CDR3 bases are TGCAGCGTTGACGTGGGCAGGGCGAACACTGAAGCTTTCTTT.

The chain has TRBV29-1 and TRBJ1-2; 8 bases match TRBD1. Germline V CDR1 and CDR2: SQVTM, ANQGSEA. CDR3 length: 13 residues. Trimming took 4 bases from V and 2 from J; bases not matched to a gene: 3. The chain's CDR3 is CSVGQGMNYGYTF. CDR3 nucleotide sequence: TGCAGCGTTGGACAGGGGATGAACTATGGCTACACCTTC.

The CDR3 DNA follows: TGTGCCAGCAGCCCCATAGGGGGGATTCAGACCCAGTACTTC. Translating gives CASSPIGGIQTQYF. This chain joins TRBV7-9 and TRBJ2-5, with D tentatively TRBD1 or TRBD2 (6 bases each). The germline V gene encodes CDR1 SEHNR and CDR2 FQNEAQ (reference sequence). The CDR3 has 14 residues. V gave up 5 bases and J gave up 6 bases, with 16 bases separating them.

The J gene is TRBJ2-7, the V gene TRBV30, with D perhaps matching TRBD2 (5 bases). The ends were cut back, 1 base at V and 2 bases at J, with 12 bases in the middle. The CDR3 has 14 amino acids. Germline CDR1 reads GTSNPN; CDR2 reads SVGIG (reference sequence). CDR3 loop: CAWSGRGRTYEQYF. The CDR3 nucleotides are TGTGCCTGGAGTGGCCGGGGTCGTACCTACGAGCAGTACTTC.

The chain has TRBV19 and TRBJ2-2; the match to TRBD2 covers 11 bases. The length of the CDR3 is 16 residues. Germline V lookup: CDR1 LNHDA, CDR2 SQIVND (reference sequence). Trimming took 4 bases from V and 4 from J; bases not matched to a gene: 5. CDR3 region: CASSKTSGGVTGELFF. The CDR3 nucleotides are TGTGCCAGTAGTAAAACTAGCGGGGGAGTCACCGGGGAGCTGTTTTTT.